This TCR beta chain came from a study of T-cell memory formation after mild COVID-19. Looking at the study overall: TCR clustering was largely donor specific.

Using its own MiXCR run on the 5' RACE reads, TCRdb lists one record per CDR3 protein. The data show 250,000 to 300,000 distinct CDR3 sequences, with roughly 15% seen just once and approximately 23% held by the top ten. Points from the study as a whole: Later expanders leaned CD4+, whereas clones that contracted between day 15 and 85 were balanced CD4/CD8. In pre-infection memory, a portion of responding clones appeared, which suggested that cross-reactive memory joined.

The CDR3 totals 17 residues. Germline values: CDR1 ENHRY, CDR2 SYGVKD. V was pared by 1 base and J by 1 base, with 11 bases between. This clonotype has more than one count but fewer than ten. The antigen is undetermined. The sequencing input was PBMCs or a T cell subset sorted from them (not recorded which). The clonotype comes from a young man who had mild COVID-19 (a few samples of this study predate the infection). Cell type and time point are not known. V usage is TRBV10-3 and J usage is TRBJ1-6; no clear D gene. The CDR3 DNA reads as TGTGCCATCAGTGAGTTGCTGGGGAGTTCCTATAATTCACCCCTCCACTTT. Its translation: CAISELLGSSYNSPLHF.